This T cell receptor beta chain was captured by sequencing in a study of Graves' ophthalmopathy and Graves' hyperthyroidism. Investigators amplified TCR beta CDR3 regions from RNA transcripts. The first-round RT-PCR employed HTBI primers together with the Qiagen OneStep RT-PCR kit. A multiplex PCR was then performed as the second round. TCRdb re-analysed the multiplex PCR reads in MiXCR, keeping a single row per CDR3 protein. The sample records about 220,000 distinct CDR3 sequences, approximately 21% being singletons. There are many counts of this clonotype. The CDR3 contains 15 residues. With 3 bases removed from V and 5 bases from J, the gap between germline ends came to 13 bases. Germline lookup yields CDR1 LNHDA and CDR2 SQIVND (reference sequence).

Sequences were obtained from peripheral blood. The chain joins TRBV19 to TRBJ2-2, with unresolved D. This clonotype was sampled from a woman aged 50 to 60 with Graves' ophthalmopathy. The CDR3 sequence: CASSIWRSETGELFF. In DNA form, the CDR3 reads TGTGCCAGTAGTATTTGGCGGTCGGAAACCGGGGAGCTGTTTTTT.